Presented here are 21 T cell receptor beta chains from one specimen sequenced in a study of T-cell memory formation after mild COVID-19. In TCRdb, the 5' RACE reads were re-called with MiXCR into one record per CDR3 protein. The repertoire holds 300,000 to 400,000 distinct CDR3 sequences, with more than 15% as singletons. Specimen: PBMCs or a T cell subset sorted from them (not recorded which). The receptors come from a man aged 18 to 30 who had mild COVID-19 (a few samples of this study predate the infection). Cell type and time point are not known.

The V and J genes are TRBV6-2 or TRBV6-3 and TRBJ2-5; TRBD2 matches 7 bases. Germline values: CDR1 MNHEY, CDR2 SVGEGT. The CDR3 is 17 amino acids. J was trimmed by 3 bases and V by 0 bases; bases with no gene match: 10. CDR3 in amino acids: CASSYSRQLAQKETQYF. DNA of the CDR3: TGTGCCAGCAGTTACTCCCGCCAACTAGCGCAGAAAGAGACCCAGTACTTC.

This sequence joins TRBV21-1 and TRBJ1-1; TRBD1, the table's D call, lacks a check against the DNA. TRBV21-1 constitutes a pseudogene. CDR3 length: 22 amino acids. The CDR3 DNA is TGTGCCAGCAGCAAATGGACCGGGGGCCTTAGTAGGGCCGAGGGCACAAACACTGAAGCTTTCTTT. It codes for CASSKWTGGLSRAEGTNTEAFF.

J is TRBJ2-1 and V is TRBV5-6; 7 bases line up with TRBD2. The CDR3 is 14 residues long. With V trimmed by 3 bases and J by 5 bases, 5 bases remained unmatched. Germline V lookup: CDR1 SGHDT, CDR2 YYEEEE. CDR3 sequence: CASSSGGRHNEQFF. CDR3 in DNA: TGTGCCAGCAGCTCGGGGGGACGGCACAATGAGCAGTTCTTC.

The chain employs TRBV5-6 and TRBJ2-2; 9 nucleotides line up with TRBD1. In germline, CDR1 is SGHDT, CDR2 YYEEEE. The J segment lost 3 bases and the V segment lost 4 bases, leaving 4 bases of the junction unmatched. CDR3 length equals 15 residues. The chain's CDR3 is CASSGDRGYTGELFF. CDR3 sequence (DNA): TGTGCCAGCAGCGGAGACAGGGGGTACACCGGGGAGCTGTTTTTT.

This clonotype was counted between two and nine times. The chain joins TRBV6-5 to TRBJ2-2; unclear D gene. The CDR3 has 14 residues. The germline V and J ends were trimmed by 3 bases and 2 bases, with 7 bases remaining between them. Germline loops: CDR1 MNHEY, CDR2 SVGAGI. CDR3 region: CASSYWRNTGELFF. CDR3 nucleotide sequence: TGTGCCAGCAGTTATTGGCGAAACACCGGGGAGCTGTTTTTT.

The V call is TRBV5-6, the J call TRBJ2-4; D uncertain. The CDR3 has 15 residues. The V gene lost 4 bases and the J gene lost 0 bases, with 11 bases spanning the gap. CDR1 SGHDT and CDR2 YYEEEE come from the germline V gene. The CDR3 sequence: CASSGYWGAKNIQYF. The DNA for the CDR3 is TGTGCCAGCAGCGGATACTGGGGAGCCAAAAACATTCAGTACTTC.

In this sample, this clonotype turned up a few times. The chain combines TRBV6-2 or TRBV6-3 with TRBJ2-1; possible D gene TRBD2, 6 bases. Germline V gene sequence: CDR1 MNHEY, CDR2 SVGEGT. V lost 2 bases, J lost 9 bases, and 14 bases lay in between. CDR3 length equals 14 residues. CDR3 nucleotides: TGTGCCAGCAGTTACGCACTAGCTGGTGGTGAGCAGTTCTTC. Translating it yields CASSYALAGGEQFF.

CDR3 protein: CASSQGIQQYF. In nucleotides, the CDR3 is TGTGCCAGCAGCCAAGGGATACAGCAGTACTTC. The chain has TRBV14 and TRBJ2-7; no firm D call. Trimming pared 1 base from V and 8 bases from J, leaving 6 bases between. The CDR3 covers 11 residues. Germline-derived CDR1 and CDR2 are SGHDN and FVKESK. Combining the CDR3 with reference TRBV14 and TRBJ2-7 gives the whole variable domain EAGVTQFPSHSVIEKGQTVTLRCDPISGHDNLYWYRRVMGKEIKFLLHFVKESKQDESGMPNNRFLAERTGGTYSTLKVQPAELEDSGVYFCASSQGIQQYFGPGTRLTVT.

The rearrangement joins TRBV2 to TRBJ2-7; D possibly uses TRBD1 or TRBD2 (6 bases each). Germline V CDR1 and CDR2: SNHLY, FYNNEI. CDR3 length: 14 amino acids. Trimming pared 2 bases from V and 5 bases from J, leaving 13 bases between. The CDR3 spells CASSESGGRNEQYF. DNA for the CDR3: TGTGCCAGCAGTGAAAGTGGGGGGCGGAACGAGCAGTACTTC.

The chain links TRBV20-1 to TRBJ1-5; TRBD1 is a possible D gene (5 bases). The CDR3 is 13 residues long. Trimming shortened V by 0 bases and J by 7 bases, and 10 bases separated the two germline ends. Germline CDR1 reads DFQATT; CDR2 reads SNEGSKA (reference sequence). The CDR3 loop is CSARERGGQPQHF. The CDR3 DNA reads TGCAGTGCTAGAGAGAGGGGAGGACAGCCCCAGCATTTT.

This clonotype has more than one count but fewer than ten. The chain employs TRBV7-3 and TRBJ2-1; 10 bases align to TRBD1. V was clipped by 4 bases and J by 0 bases; unmatched bases: 3. The CDR3 covers 16 residues. Germline-derived CDR1 and CDR2 are SGHTA and FQGTGA. The CDR3 coding sequence is TGTGCCAGCAGCTGGACAGGGGGGTTCTCCTACAATGAGCAGTTCTTC. Translated, it gives CASSWTGGFSYNEQFF. Supplemented by reference TRBV7-3 and TRBJ2-1, the full variable domain reads GAGVSQTPSNKVTEKGKYVELRCDPISGHTALYWYRQSLGQGPEFLIYFQGTGAADDSGLPNDRFFAVRPEGSVSTLKIQRTERGDSAVYLCASSWTGGFSYNEQFFGPGTRLTVL.

CDR3 sequence: CATGPGTVTDTQYF. For the CDR3, the DNA is TGTGCCACCGGCCCCGGGACTGTCACAGATACGCAGTATTTT. The V and J genes are TRBV10-3 and TRBJ2-3; a weak D match, TRBD2 (6 bases). The CDR3 covers 14 residues. Germline values: CDR1 ENHRY, CDR2 SYGVKD. V was trimmed by 10 bases and J by 2 bases, leaving 16 bases between them.

This clonotype turned up a few times. The chain couples TRBV3-1 to TRBJ1-6, with 8 bases lining up with TRBD1. Per germline, CDR1 LGHDT and CDR2 YNNKEL (reference sequence). This CDR3 region has 17 residues. V lost 4 bases, J lost 2 bases, and 7 bases stayed unmatched. DNA of the CDR3: TGTGCCAGCAGCCCGACAGGGGAGGGGGCCTATAATTCACCCCTCCACTTT. This translates into CASSPTGEGAYNSPLHF.

This chain uses TRBV2 with TRBJ1-5, with D possibly being TRBD1 (5 bases). The CDR3 is 12 amino acids. V lost 9 bases and J lost 9, with 15 bases in between. The V gene's germline CDR1 is SNHLY and CDR2 FYNNEI. The CDR3 loop is CARGGTEGPQHF. The CDR3 nucleotides are TGTGCCAGAGGAGGGACCGAGGGGCCCCAGCATTTT.

A few counts support this clonotype. This chain joins TRBV6-5 and TRBJ1-1; the match to TRBD1 covers 8 bases. V shed 0 bases and J 3 bases; nucleotides not matched to a gene: 6. This CDR3 contains 16 residues. Germline V lookup: CDR1 MNHEY, CDR2 SVGAGI. The CDR3 nucleotides are TGTGCCAGCAGTTACTCGAGGCAGGGGGCTCACACTGAAGCTTTCTTT. Its translation is CASSYSRQGAHTEAFF.

The chain couples TRBV5-1 to TRBJ1-3; D gene uncertain. Germline V gene data show CDR1 as SGHRS and CDR2 as YFSETQ. Trimming removed 5 bases at V and 4 bases at J, with 10 bases between. The CDR3 loop spans 13 amino acids. The CDR3 protein is CASRPDFGNTIYF. The DNA of the CDR3 is TGCGCCAGCAGACCGGACTTCGGAAACACCATATATTTT.

The V gene is TRBV28, the J gene TRBJ2-5; no clear D gene. The V and J ends lost 6 bases and 2 bases respectively, with 10 bases between them. The CDR3 consists of 13 residues. CDR1 and CDR2 (germline): MDHEN, SYDVKM. The CDR3 region is CASSGPNQETQYF. CDR3 DNA: TGTGCCAGCAGCGGCCCAAATCAAGAGACCCAGTACTTC. Full variable domain (outside the CDR3, taken from reference TRBV28 and TRBJ2-5): DVKVTQSSRYLVKRTGEKVFLECVQDMDHENMFWYRQDPGLGLRLIYFSYDVKMKEKGDIPEGYSVSREKKERFSLILESASTNQTSMYLCASSGPNQETQYFGPGTRLLVL.

This clonotype has just a few counts. The V gene is TRBV9, the J gene TRBJ2-3; the D is unclear. Trimming pared 7 bases from V and 2 bases from J, leaving 5 bases between. Germline V gene data show CDR1 as SGDLS and CDR2 as YYNGEE. CDR3 length equals 11 residues. CDR3 loop: CASPPTDTQYF. CDR3 DNA: TGTGCCAGCCCCCCCACAGATACGCAGTATTTT.

This clonotype was recorded many times. V is TRBV10-3 and J is TRBJ2-5; the D gene is possibly TRBD1 (5 bases). The CDR3 consists of 14 residues. Germline-derived CDR1 and CDR2 are ENHRY and SYGVKD. V was shortened by 6 bases and J by 7 bases, with 18 bases between the two germline ends. This chain's CDR3 is CAISEDIYQGTQYF. CDR3 DNA: TGTGCCATCAGCGAGGACATATACCAGGGGACCCAGTACTTC.

This clonotype came up a few times. The V gene is TRBV12-3 or TRBV12-4, the J gene TRBJ1-5; a possible D gene is TRBD1 (5 bases). This CDR3 has 13 amino acids. V lost 7 bases and J 15 bases, leaving 22 bases between the germline ends. The CDR3: CASTPGEGRDRHF. In DNA form, the CDR3 reads TGTGCCAGCACCCCGGGGGAGGGTAGGGATAGGCATTTT.

This clonotype appeared a few times. The chain joins TRBV27 to TRBJ1-6; 8 bases are a match to TRBD1. The J segment lost 14 bases and the V segment lost 5 bases, leaving 11 bases of the junction unmatched. The CDR3 length is 14 residues. The germline V gene encodes CDR1 MNHEY and CDR2 SMNVEV (reference sequence). CDR3 protein: CASSPGQAVDALHF. In DNA, the CDR3 is TGTGCCAGCAGTCCGGGACAGGCCGTTGATGCCCTCCACTTT.